This TCR beta chain was sequenced in a study of blood T cells in healthy people across ages. The germline V gene encodes CDR1 LGHNT and CDR2 FRNRAP. The CDR3 extends over 17 amino acids. V was shortened by 4 bases and J by 1 base, with 17 bases between the two germline ends. Using a J-beta primer mix together with a sample-barcoded 5' primer, a second PCR was run for roughly 6 to 11 cycles. TCRdb independently ran MiXCR on the 5' RACE reads; one entry per CDR3 protein. The sample shows about 800,000 distinct CDR3 sequences, approximately 25% of them seen only once. This sample also belongs to another study, concerning T cells of mothers and their children.

This receptor was identified in a boy aged 10-17 years in good health. The chain couples TRBV12-5 to TRBJ2-4, with D perhaps matching TRBD2 (5 bases). Sequencing was done on a sample of blood. CDR3 region: CASGCYDKRGAKNIQYF. In DNA, the CDR3 is TGTGCTAGTGGTTGTTACGACAAACGAGGGGCCAAAAACATTCAGTACTTC.